The present entry profiles one T cell receptor beta chain with its context. As yet, its antigen is unknown. This table comes from immunoSEQ multiplex PCR, and its TCRdb copy is limited to in-frame clones, with some not included. The sample holds around 100,000 clones; more than 75% are singletons and the top ten take 4% to 4.5%. The CDR3 has 10 amino acids. The record originates from a study of T cell responses to AZD1222 COVID-19 vaccine. General observations from the study: Distributed over spike, vaccine-associated CD4 TCRs predominated at 160-218 and 743-854. Donors skewed white British and female; clonal diversity was possibly underestimated.

The sample consisted of peripheral blood, taken on day 0 of MenACWY control vaccination. This chain connects TRBV1 to TRBJ2-3; TRBD2, the table's D call, was not compared with the DNA. TRBV1 is a pseudogene. The sequence came from an adult in good health. In DNA, the CDR3 is TGCACCAGCGAGGCGGATACGCAGTATTTT. Its protein is CTSEADTQYF.